The 2 T cell receptor beta chains below all came from one sample that was sequenced in a study of T cell responses to AZD1222 COVID-19 vaccine. Profiling relied on immunoSEQ multiplex PCR, and the TCRdb table lists in-frame clones only, not all of them. The data contain approximately 180,000 clones, approximately 94% of them singletons. The sequencing used peripheral blood, collected 28 days after the second dose of the MenACWY control vaccine. The receptors come from an adult who received the MenACWY meningococcal vaccine as a control.

This chain links TRBV2 with TRBJ1-2; D might be TRBD1 (6 bases). The CDR3 has 13 residues. Germline-derived CDR1 and CDR2 are SNHLY and FYNNEI. Deletions cut 10 bases from V and 5 bases from J, with 17 bases between. The CDR3 DNA reads as TGTGCCACCACTACAGGGACACTTTATGGCTACACCTTC. It encodes CATTTGTLYGYTF.

CDR3 sequence: CAWSPPVATYEQYF. The CDR3 coding sequence is TGTGCCTGGAGTCCACCAGTTGCGACCTACGAGCAGTACTTC. The rearrangement links TRBV30 to TRBJ2-7, with unresolved D. This CDR3 has 14 amino acids. The V end was cut by 2 bases, the J end by 2 bases, with 13 bases between. Germline assignment: CDR1 GTSNPN and CDR2 SVGIG (reference sequence).